This T cell receptor (beta chain) was recorded in a study of beta chain features in type 1 diabetes. Study-wide findings and caveats: All four CD4+ subsets of Type 1 diabetes patients contained TCRB CDR3s that were moderately but significantly shorter. Cells carrying high TCR expression could end up over-represented when cDNA is sequenced. PCR might preferentially amplify shorter templates, equally in patients and controls. Any role of HLA type in TCRB rearrangement remained unresolved here.

To note about this clone: Its antigen is unknown.

Since all of the isolated RNA was reverse transcribed, expressed TCRB transcripts were what got sequenced. An average approximately 3.7 million reads came from naive, central memory and regulatory T cell samples. Sequenced by immunoSEQ multiplex PCR; TCRdb stores in-frame clones only, minus some. The data contain 120,000 or so clones, 17% of them seen just once; the ten biggest clones take up around 2.7%. The CDR3 spans 13 residues. Trimming took off 0 bases at V and 8 bases at J, with 11 bases between the two ends. Germline V gene data show CDR1 as SQVTM and CDR2 as ANQGSEA. The rearrangement links TRBV29-1 to TRBJ2-4; D assignment may be TRBD1 or TRBD2 (5 bases each). Sequences were obtained from central memory CD4+ T cells from blood. The sequence was obtained from a young man with type 1 diabetes. The CDR3, as DNA: TGCAGCGTTGAAGAAGGGACCAGGGACATTCAGTACTTC. Residues: CSVEEGTRDIQYF.